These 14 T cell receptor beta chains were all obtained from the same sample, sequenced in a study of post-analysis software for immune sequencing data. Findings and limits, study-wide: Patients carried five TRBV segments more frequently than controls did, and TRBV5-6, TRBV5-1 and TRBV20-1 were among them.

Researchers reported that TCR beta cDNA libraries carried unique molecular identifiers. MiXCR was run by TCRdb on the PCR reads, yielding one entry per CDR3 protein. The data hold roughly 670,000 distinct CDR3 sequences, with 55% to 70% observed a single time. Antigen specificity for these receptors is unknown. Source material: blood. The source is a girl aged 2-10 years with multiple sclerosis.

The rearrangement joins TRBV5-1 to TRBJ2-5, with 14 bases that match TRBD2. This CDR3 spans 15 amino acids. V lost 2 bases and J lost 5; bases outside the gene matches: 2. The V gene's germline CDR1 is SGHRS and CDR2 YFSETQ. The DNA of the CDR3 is TGCGCCAGCAGCTTCGGGACTAGCGGGAGCGAGACCCAGTACTTC. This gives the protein CASSFGTSGSETQYF.

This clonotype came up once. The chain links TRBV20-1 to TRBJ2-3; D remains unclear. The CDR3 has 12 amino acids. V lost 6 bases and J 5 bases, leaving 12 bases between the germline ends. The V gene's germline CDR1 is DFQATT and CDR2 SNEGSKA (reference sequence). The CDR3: CSAPDAVDTQYF. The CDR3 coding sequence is TGCAGTGCCCCGGATGCCGTAGATACGCAGTATTTT.

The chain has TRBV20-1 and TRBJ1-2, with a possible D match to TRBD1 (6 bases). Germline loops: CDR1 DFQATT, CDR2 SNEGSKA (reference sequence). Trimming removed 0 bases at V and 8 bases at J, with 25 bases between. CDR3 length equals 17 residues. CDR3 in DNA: TGCAGTGCTAGAGATCCCGGGACAACTATGGCGGGAAGAGGCTACACCTTC. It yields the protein CSARDPGTTMAGRGYTF.

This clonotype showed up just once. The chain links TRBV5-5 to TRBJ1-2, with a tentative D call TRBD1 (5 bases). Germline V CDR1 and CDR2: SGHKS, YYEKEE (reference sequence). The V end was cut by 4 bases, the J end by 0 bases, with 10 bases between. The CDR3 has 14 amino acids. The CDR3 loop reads CASSTTTANYGYTF. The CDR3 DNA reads TGTGCCAGCAGCACCACGACAGCTAACTATGGCTACACCTTC. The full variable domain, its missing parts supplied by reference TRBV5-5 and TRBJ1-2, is DAGVTQSPTHLIKTRGQQVTLRCSPISGHKSVSWYQQVLGQGPQFIFQYYEKEERGRGNFPDRFSARQFPNYSSELNVNALLLGDSALYLCASSTTTANYGYTFGSGTRLTVV.

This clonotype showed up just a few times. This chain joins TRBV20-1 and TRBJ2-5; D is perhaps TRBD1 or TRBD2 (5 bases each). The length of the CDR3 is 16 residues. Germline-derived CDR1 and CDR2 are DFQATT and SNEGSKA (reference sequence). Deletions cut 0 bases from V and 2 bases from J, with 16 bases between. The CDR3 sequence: CSARDPSEGLQETQYF. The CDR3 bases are TGCAGTGCTAGAGATCCTTCAGAGGGGCTTCAAGAGACCCAGTACTTC.

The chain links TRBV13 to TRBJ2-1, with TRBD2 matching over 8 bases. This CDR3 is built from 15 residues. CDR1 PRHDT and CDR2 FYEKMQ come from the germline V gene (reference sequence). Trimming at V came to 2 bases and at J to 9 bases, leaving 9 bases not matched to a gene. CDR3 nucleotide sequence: TGTGCCAGCAGCTTACGGACTAGCCACTTTGGTGAGCAGTTCTTC. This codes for CASSLRTSHFGEQFF.

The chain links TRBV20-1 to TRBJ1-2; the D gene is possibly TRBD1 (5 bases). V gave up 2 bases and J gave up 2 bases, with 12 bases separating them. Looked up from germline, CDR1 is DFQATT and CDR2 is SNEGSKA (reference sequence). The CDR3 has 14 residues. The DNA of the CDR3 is TGCAGTGCTAGACTCAGACAGATAAACTATGGCTACACCTTC. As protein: CSARLRQINYGYTF.

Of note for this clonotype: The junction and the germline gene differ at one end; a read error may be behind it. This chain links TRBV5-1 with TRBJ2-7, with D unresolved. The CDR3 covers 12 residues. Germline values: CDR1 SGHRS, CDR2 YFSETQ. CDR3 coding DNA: TGTGCCAGCAGCTTAGGGTCGGACGAGCAGTACTTC. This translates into CASSLGSDEQYF.

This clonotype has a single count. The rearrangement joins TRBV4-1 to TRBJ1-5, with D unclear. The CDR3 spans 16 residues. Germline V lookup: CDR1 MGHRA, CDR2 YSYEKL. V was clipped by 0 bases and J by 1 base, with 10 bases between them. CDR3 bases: TGCGCCAGCAGCCAAGAGGAGCACCCAAGCAATCAGCCCCAGCATTTT. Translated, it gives CASSQEEHPSNQPQHF.

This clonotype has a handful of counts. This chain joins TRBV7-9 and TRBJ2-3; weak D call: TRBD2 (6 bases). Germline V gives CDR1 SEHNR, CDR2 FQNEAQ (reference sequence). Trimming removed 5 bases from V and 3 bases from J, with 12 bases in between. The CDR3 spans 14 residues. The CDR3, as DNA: TGTGCCAGCAGCCGATCCGGGACTACAGATACGCAGTATTTT. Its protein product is CASSRSGTTDTQYF.

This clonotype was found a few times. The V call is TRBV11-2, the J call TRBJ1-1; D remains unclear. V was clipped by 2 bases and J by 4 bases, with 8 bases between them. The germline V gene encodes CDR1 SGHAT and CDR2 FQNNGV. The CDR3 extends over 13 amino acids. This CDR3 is CASSLSRITEAFF. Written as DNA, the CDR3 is TGTGCCAGCAGCTTAAGCAGGATCACTGAAGCTTTCTTT.

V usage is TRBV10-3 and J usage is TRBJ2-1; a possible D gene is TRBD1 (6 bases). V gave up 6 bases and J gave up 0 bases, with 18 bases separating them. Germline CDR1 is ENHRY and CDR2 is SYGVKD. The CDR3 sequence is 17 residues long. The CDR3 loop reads CAISRDLTGSSYNEQFF. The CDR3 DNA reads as TGTGCCATCAGCCGCGATTTAACAGGGAGCTCCTACAATGAGCAGTTCTTC.

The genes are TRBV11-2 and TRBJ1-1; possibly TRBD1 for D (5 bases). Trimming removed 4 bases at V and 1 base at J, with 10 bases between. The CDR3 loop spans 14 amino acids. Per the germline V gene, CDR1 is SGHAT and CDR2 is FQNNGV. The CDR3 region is CASSSLTGNTEAFF. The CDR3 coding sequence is TGTGCCAGCAGCTCCCTCACAGGGAACACTGAAGCTTTCTTT.

Here the CDR3 reads CASSDSAGGRYNEQFF. CDR3 sequence (DNA): TGTGCCAGCAGTGACTCAGCAGGGGGCCGTTACAATGAGCAGTTCTTC. The genes are TRBV25-1 and TRBJ2-1, with 8 bases lining up with TRBD1. Germline CDR1 MGHDK, CDR2 SYGVNS. CDR3 length: 16 amino acids. The junction had 8 bases not matched to a gene; V was cut back by 3 bases and J by 4 bases.